This T cell receptor beta chain was recorded in a study of blood T cells in healthy people across ages (dated by TCRdb to the mid-2010s). For the wider study: In model experiments, template switching captured about one uniquely barcoded TCR beta cDNA molecule for every two T cells. Age-related changes in TCR beta repertoire diversity were measured in the study by deep sequencing normalized with unique cDNA molecular identifiers. Two additional independent replicas of 1 million unique cDNA reads from the same blood draw were analyzed for two donors (one aged 18 to 30 and one aged 80 or older). To avoid experimental bias, donors of different ages were distributed randomly across sequencing lanes. Donors were grouped into four age groups: young (average approximately 16 years), middle-aged (less than 40), aged (62) and long-lived (about 90). The research as a whole found: As age increased, observed TCR beta diversity per million T cells dropped in a roughly linear way, and a significant reduction was already evident by age 40. Estimates of total diversity based on one million sequenced T cells were considered lower bounds and underestimates. The long-lived group showed more naive CD4+ T cells, fewer expanded clones and increased TCR diversity than the aged group, suggesting age selection. Donor CMV infection status was unknown, potentially confounding age-related changes in expanded clonotypes. Observed TCR beta diversity correlated strongly with the percentage of naive T cells measured by flow cytometry. Bulk unsorted PBMC profiling prevented conclusive comparison of naive and antigen-experienced compartments.

Library prep was done by 5' RACE. Sequenced using an Illumina HiSeq 2500. A second roughly 6 to 11 cycle PCR used a sample-barcoded 5' primer and a J-beta primer mix. Each TCR beta cDNA molecule received a unique molecular identifier from a template-switch 5' adaptor carrying 12 random nucleotides. Each sample yielded at least 2.5 million CDR3-containing paired-end reads. All of the RNA was converted into first-strand cDNA using the Mint cDNA synthesis kit, with a TRBC-specific oligonucleotide serving as the primer. After uracil-DNA glycosylase treatment, a first 18-cycle PCR used universal primers M1SS and BC2_uni_R on all cDNA. As for the authors' bioinformatics: For normalization, 1 million high-quality reads were randomly selected from each sample, with every read carrying a distinct molecular identifier. Reads sharing molecular identifiers were discarded rather than binned into consensus sequences. CDR3 identification, clonotype clustering and error correction used MiTCR with a Q25 quality threshold and the strictest error-elimination algorithm. A nonparametric unseen species model using Euler transformation provided a lower-bound estimate of total TCR beta diversity. The raw public data were reprocessed by TCRdb itself: fastp quality trimming at Q25, MiXCR clonotype calling, in-frame beta chains only. Entries are consolidated by CDR3 protein sequence, retaining the most common genes and DNA. The V and J calls shown here were made by TCRdb, not taken from the authors' results. The sample records about 680,000 distinct CDR3 sequences, 49% of which are singletons. Jointly, the top ten make up around 32% of the sample.

There are a few counts of this clonotype. There is no known antigen for this receptor. No much larger clonotype is one base removed from it; base qualities were not supplied. Germline trimming: 0 bases from V, 4 bases from J; junction bases outside gene matches: 11. Spanning cysteine to phenylalanine, the CDR3 consists of 18 amino acids. Solely the CDR3 DNA is kept, with 54 bases framed from the first base. Looking up the germline V gene (reference sequence) yields CDR1 DFQATT and CDR2 SNEGSKA. Systemically healthy Caucasian individuals from Russia, approximately 39 in total and aged roughly 6 to 100 years, were included as donors. Around 10 milliliters of peripheral blood were collected from each donor into EDTA-treated Vacutainer tubes. PBMCs were isolated by Ficoll-Paque density-gradient centrifugation, with at least 7 million obtained per sample. Total RNA, at least 5 micrograms per sample, was extracted from PBMCs with Trizol reagent. The percentages of naive CD45RAhigh/CD27high T cells were determined by flow cytometry on a PBMC aliquot from every donor.

The sequence links TRBV20-1 to TRBJ2-3, with 12 bases matching TRBD2. What was sequenced was blood. The TCR was taken from a woman in her fifties or sixties in good health. CDR3 loop: CSARDRPSGRGLPDTQYF. At the DNA level, the sequence is TGCAGTGCTAGAGACCGCCCTAGCGGGAGGGGGCTCCCAGATACGCAGTATTTT.